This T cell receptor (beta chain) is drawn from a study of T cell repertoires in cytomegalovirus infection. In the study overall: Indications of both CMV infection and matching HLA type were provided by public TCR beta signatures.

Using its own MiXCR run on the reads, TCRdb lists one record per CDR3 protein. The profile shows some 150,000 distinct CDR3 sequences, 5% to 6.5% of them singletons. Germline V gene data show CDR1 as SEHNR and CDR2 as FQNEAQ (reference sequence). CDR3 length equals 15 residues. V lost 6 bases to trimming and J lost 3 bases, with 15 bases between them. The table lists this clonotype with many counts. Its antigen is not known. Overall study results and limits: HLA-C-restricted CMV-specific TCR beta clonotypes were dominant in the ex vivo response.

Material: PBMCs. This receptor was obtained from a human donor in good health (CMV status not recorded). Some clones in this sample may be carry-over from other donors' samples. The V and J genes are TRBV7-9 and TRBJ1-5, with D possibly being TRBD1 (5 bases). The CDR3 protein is CASSYGGGSNQPQHF. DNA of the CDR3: TGTGCCAGCAGTTACGGGGGGGGTTCCAATCAGCCCCAGCATTTT. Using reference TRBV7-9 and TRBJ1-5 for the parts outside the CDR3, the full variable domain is DTGVSQNPRHKITKRGQNVTFRCDPISEHNRLYWYRQTLGQGPEFLTYFQNEAQLEKSRLLSDRFSAERPKGSFSTLEIQRTEQGDSAMYLCASSYGGGSNQPQHFGDGTRLSIL.